Each of the 10 T cell receptor beta chains below was sequenced from the same sample in a study of monozygotic twins with inflammatory bowel disease. TCRdb reanalyzed the 5' RACE reads, giving one entry per CDR3 protein sequence and no DNA. This listing includes around 210,000 distinct CDR3 sequences. Specimen: blood. These receptor sequences come from a human donor with ulcerative colitis or Crohn's disease, or a healthy co-twin of an affected twin (not recorded which).

This rearrangement joins TRBV24-1 to TRBJ2-3; without DNA, the TCRdb call of TRBD1 cannot be checked. The CDR3 loop spans 15 amino acids. From germline, CDR1 is KGHDR and CDR2 SFDVKD. The CDR3 protein is CATSDTGAGTDTQYF.

The chain joins TRBV5-6 to TRBJ2-1. The CDR3 is 13 residues long. Germline-derived CDR1 and CDR2 are SGHDT and YYEEEE. The CDR3 here is CASSYTRFGEQFF. Based on the CDR3 plus reference TRBV5-6 and TRBJ2-1, the full variable domain is DAGVTQSPTHLIKTRGQQVTLRCSPKSGHDTVSWYQQALGQGPQFIFQYYEEEERQRGNFPDRFSGHQFPNYSSELNVNALLLGDSALYLCASSYTRFGEQFFGPGTRLTVL.

V gene TRBV10-3 combines with J gene TRBJ2-1; TCRdb reports TRBD1, a call that lacks DNA to check it against. The germline V gene has CDR1 ENHRY and CDR2 SYGVKD. The CDR3 covers 15 residues. The CDR3 loop is CAINGGQESYNEQFF.

The chain employs TRBV29-1 and TRBJ2-1; as DNA is missing, the TRBD1 call by TCRdb cannot be tested. The CDR3 consists of 15 residues. Germline CDR1 reads SQVTM; CDR2 reads ANQGSEA. This CDR3 is CSVQGRGLKYNEQFF.

The chain has TRBV18 and TRBJ1-1; as DNA is missing, the TRBD1 call by TCRdb cannot be tested. The CDR3 length is 13 residues. Germline V lookup: CDR1 KGHSH, CDR2 LQKENI. CDR3 region: CASSSDRDTEAFF. Based on the CDR3 plus reference TRBV18 and TRBJ1-1, the full variable domain is NAGVMQNPRHLVRRRGQEARLRCSPMKGHSHVYWYRQLPEEGLKFMVYLQKENIIDESGMPKERFSAEFPKEGPSILRIQQVVRGDSAAYFCASSSDRDTEAFFGQGTRLTVV.

The V and J genes are TRBV9 and TRBJ2-1; TCRdb calls TRBD2, which cannot be checked without DNA. Per the germline V gene, CDR1 is SGDLS and CDR2 is YYNGEE. The CDR3 is 15 residues long. The CDR3: CASSISGGAQNEQFF.

The CDR3 spells CASSVTSGVGDIQYF. The chain links TRBV9 to TRBJ2-4; TCRdb designates TRBD2, a call that cannot be tested without DNA. Germline V gene data show CDR1 as SGDLS and CDR2 as YYNGEE. The CDR3 has 15 residues.

The chain joins TRBV20-1 to TRBJ2-2; with no DNA, the TCRdb D assignment of TRBD1 cannot be verified. The CDR3 is 15 residues long. CDR1 and CDR2 (germline): DFQATT, SNEGSKA (reference sequence). The CDR3 here is CSASSGQLNTGELFF.

This chain uses TRBV28 with TRBJ1-2. Germline CDR1 is MDHEN and CDR2 is SYDVKM. This CDR3 contains 18 residues. CDR3 loop: CASSFSLDWAVTNYGYTF.

The chain links TRBV6-5 to TRBJ2-3; TCRdb's assignment of TRBD2 cannot be checked, as there is no DNA. The CDR3 contains 14 residues. Germline V lookup: CDR1 MNHEY, CDR2 SVGAGI. The CDR3 protein is CASSFDKAGDTQYF.